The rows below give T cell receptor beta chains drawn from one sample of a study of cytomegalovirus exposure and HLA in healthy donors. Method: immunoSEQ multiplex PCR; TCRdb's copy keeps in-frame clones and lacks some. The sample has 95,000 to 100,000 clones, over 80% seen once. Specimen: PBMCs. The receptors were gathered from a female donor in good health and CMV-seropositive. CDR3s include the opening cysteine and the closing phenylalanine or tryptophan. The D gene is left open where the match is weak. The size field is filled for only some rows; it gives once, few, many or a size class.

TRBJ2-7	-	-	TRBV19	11	TGTGCCACCGGACAGCACTACGAGCAGTACTTC	CATGQHYEQYF
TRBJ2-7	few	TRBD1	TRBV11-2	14	TGTGCCAGCAGCTCCAAACAGGGGCTCTACGAGCAGTACTTC	CASSSKQGLYEQYF
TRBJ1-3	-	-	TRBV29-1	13	TGCAGCGGTCTAGGGGGAACTGGAAACACCATATACTTT	CSGLGGTGNTIYF
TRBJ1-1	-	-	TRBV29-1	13	TGCAGCGTGAAGCAAGGGGTGAACACTGAAGCTTTCTTT	CSVKQGVNTEAFF
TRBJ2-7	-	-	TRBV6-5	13	TGTGCCAGCAGTTACAGAAGGGGGGGGCCGGCGTACTTC	CASSYRRGGPAYF
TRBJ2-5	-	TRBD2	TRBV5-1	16	TGCGCCAGCAGCCTGAATAGAGCGGGAGGGGGGGAGACCCAGTACTTC	CASSLNRAGGGETQYF
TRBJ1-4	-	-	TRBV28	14	TGTGCCAGCAGTGATACAGGACCTAATGAAAAACTGTTTTTT	CASSDTGPNEKLFF
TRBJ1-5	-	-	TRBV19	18	TGTGCCAGTTCCTTATTTGTCCGCCCGAGGGACTTCAATCAGCCCCAGCATTTT	CASSLFVRPRDFNQPQHF
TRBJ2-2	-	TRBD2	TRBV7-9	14	TGTGCCAGCAGCCCCGGGGGGGAAGGCGGGGAGCTGTTTTTT	CASSPGGEGGELFF
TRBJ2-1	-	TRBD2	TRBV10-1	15	TGCGCCAGCAGTGAGGGGACTAGCGGGGGACGCGAGCAGTTCTTC	CASSEGTSGGREQFF
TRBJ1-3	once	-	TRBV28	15	TGTGCCAGCAGTCCCCCGGGAAACTCTGGAAACACCATATATTTT	CASSPPGNSGNTIYF
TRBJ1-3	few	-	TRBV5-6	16	TGTGCCAGCAGCTCCCCACGGAAGGGGTCTGGAAACACCATATATTTT	CASSSPRKGSGNTIYF
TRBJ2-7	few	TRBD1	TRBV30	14	TGTGCCTGGAGTGCGGGGACAGGGGTCTACGAGCAGTACTTC	CAWSAGTGVYEQYF
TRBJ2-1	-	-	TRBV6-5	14	TGTGCCAGCAGTTACTCGAGGGCTATTAACGAGCAGTTCTTC	CASSYSRAINEQFF
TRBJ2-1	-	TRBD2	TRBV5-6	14	TGTGCCAGCAGCTGGGGGGGACTAGCTAATGAGCAGTTCTTC	CASSWGGLANEQFF
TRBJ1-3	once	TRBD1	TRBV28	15	TGTGCCAGCAGTCTTACAGGGGACCCTGGAAACACCATATATTTT	CASSLTGDPGNTIYF
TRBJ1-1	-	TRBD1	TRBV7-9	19	TGTGCCAGCAGCTTGGGCCGCGGGGGGACAGGGCGGCTCGACACTGAAGCTTTCTTT	CASSLGRGGTGRLDTEAFF
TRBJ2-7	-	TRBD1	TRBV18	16	TGTGCCAGCTCACCACCATTACGGACAGGGGCCTACGAGCAGTACTTC	CASSPPLRTGAYEQYF
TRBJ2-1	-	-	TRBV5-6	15	TGTGCCAGCAGCTTGATGGCAGGATCGGGGAATGAGCAGTTCTTC	CASSLMAGSGNEQFF
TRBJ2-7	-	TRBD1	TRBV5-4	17	TGTGCCAGCAGCCACCCCGCGGCAGGGGGCGCCTCCTACGAGCAGTACTTC	CASSHPAAGGASYEQYF
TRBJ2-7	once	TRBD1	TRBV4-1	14	TGCGCCAGCAGCCAACTGGGGACAGCCTACGAGCAGTACTTC	CASSQLGTAYEQYF
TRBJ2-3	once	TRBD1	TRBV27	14	TGTGCCAGCAGTTTATCGAACAGGGGGAGGACGCAGTATTTT	CASSLSNRGRTQYF
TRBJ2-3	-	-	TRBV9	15	TGTGCCAGCAGCTCCCGATGGAGCCCGACAGATACGCAGTATTTT	CASSSRWSPTDTQYF
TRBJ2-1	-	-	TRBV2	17	TGTGCCAGCAGTGAATATGGAGCAATTAGCTCCTACAATGAGCAGTTCTTC	CASSEYGAISSYNEQFF
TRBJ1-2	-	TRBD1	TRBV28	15	TGTGCCAGCAGCCGGGGGGACAGGGAGAACTATGGCTACACCTTC	CASSRGDRENYGYTF
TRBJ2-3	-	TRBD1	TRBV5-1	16	TGCGCCAGCAGCTTGGTTCCGGGACAGAGCACAGATACGCAGTATTTT	CASSLVPGQSTDTQYF
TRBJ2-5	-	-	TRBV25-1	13	TGTGCCAGCAGTGCTGACTTAAGGGAGACCCAGTACTTC	CASSADLRETQYF
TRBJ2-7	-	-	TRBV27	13	TGTGCCGCCAGTTTATCAAGGGAGAACGAGCAGTACTTC	CAASLSRENEQYF
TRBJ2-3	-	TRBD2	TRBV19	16	TGTGCCAGTAGTGCCCGGTTGAGCGGGAGGGCAGATACGCAGTATTTT	CASSARLSGRADTQYF
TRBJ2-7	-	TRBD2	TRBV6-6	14	TGTGCCAGCAGGGGACTAGCGGGGACCTACGAGCAGTACTTC	CASRGLAGTYEQYF
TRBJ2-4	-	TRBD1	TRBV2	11	TGTGCAAGCGGGACAGGGAGCATTCAGTACTTC	CASGTGSIQYF
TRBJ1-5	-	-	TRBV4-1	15	TGCCCCAGCAGCCAAGAGGGCGGGCCCAATCAGCCCCAGCATTTT	CPSSQEGGPNQPQHF
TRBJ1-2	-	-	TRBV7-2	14	TGTGCCAGCAGCTTAGCGCGGGGGAACTATGGCTACACCTTC	CASSLARGNYGYTF
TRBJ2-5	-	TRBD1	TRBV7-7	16	TGTGCCAGCAGCTCGACAGGGGGGATCTCCCAAGAGACCCAGTACTTC	CASSSTGGISQETQYF
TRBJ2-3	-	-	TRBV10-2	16	TGCGCCAGCAGTGAGTCCGGGGGTGGGGGCACAGATACGCAGTATTTT	CASSESGGGGTDTQYF
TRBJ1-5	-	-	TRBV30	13	TGTGCCTGGAGTGGGGGAGGGGATCAGCCCCAGCATTTT	CAWSGGGDQPQHF
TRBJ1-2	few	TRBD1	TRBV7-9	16	TGTGCCAGCAGCTCCAGTACAGGGGCGCAACTCTATGGCTACACCTTC	CASSSSTGAQLYGYTF
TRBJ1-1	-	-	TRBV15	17	TGTGCCACCAGCAGATTCTTGGGGGAGGGGATGAACACTGAAGCTTTCTTT	CATSRFLGEGMNTEAFF
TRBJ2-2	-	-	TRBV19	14	TGTGCCAGTAGTATGCTAGGGGGAATCGGGGAGCTGTTTTTT	CASSMLGGIGELFF
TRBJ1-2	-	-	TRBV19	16	TGTGCCAGTAGTATAGTGTCCGGCAGGGTGGACTATGGCTACACCTTC	CASSIVSGRVDYGYTF
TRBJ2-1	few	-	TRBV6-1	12	TGTGCCAGCAGTGAAAATAGGGGGAAGCCGTTCTTC	CASSENRGKPFF
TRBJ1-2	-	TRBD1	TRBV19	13	TGTGCCAGTAGGTTCGACAGGGGAAATGGCTACACCTTC	CASRFDRGNGYTF
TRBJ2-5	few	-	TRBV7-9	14	TGTGCCAGCAGCTTAGCGCGTTATCAAGAGACCCAGTACTTC	CASSLARYQETQYF